This TCR beta chain was found in a study of PD-1 blockade in mismatch repair-deficient tumors. About the study: Enrolled about 2013-2017, patients had progressing, pretreated mismatch repair-deficient cancers of around 12 types.

General study findings and limits: Tumor-resident clones, often absent from pretreatment blood, expanded after pembrolizumab and then contracted.

In germline, CDR1 is SGHAT, CDR2 FQNNGV. The CDR3 runs to 13 residues. V shed 5 bases and J shed 6 bases, with 13 bases lying between them. TCR sequencing covered a few patients who responded to pembrolizumab. Clones were read by immunoSEQ multiplex PCR, and TCRdb kept only the in-frame ones, dropping some. This sample has 100,000 to 150,000 clones, with 85% to 90% found just once. This clone has a handful of counts. What it binds is not known. The TCR was taken from an adult with mismatch repair-deficient cancer. This rearrangement joins TRBV11-2 to TRBJ1-2; D is perhaps TRBD1 (5 bases). The material was peripheral blood, obtained 44 weeks after starting pembrolizumab. DNA of the CDR3: TGTGCCAGCAGCCCACACGCAGGGAATGGCTACACCTTC. This sequence encodes CASSPHAGNGYTF.